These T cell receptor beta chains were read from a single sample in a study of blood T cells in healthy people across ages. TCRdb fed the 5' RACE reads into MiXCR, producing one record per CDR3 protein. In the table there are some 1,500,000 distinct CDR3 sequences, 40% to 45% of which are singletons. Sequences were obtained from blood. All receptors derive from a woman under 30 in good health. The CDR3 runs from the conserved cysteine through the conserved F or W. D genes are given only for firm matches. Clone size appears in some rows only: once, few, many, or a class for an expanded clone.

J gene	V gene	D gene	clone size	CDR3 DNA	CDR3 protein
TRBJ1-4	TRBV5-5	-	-	TGTGCCAGCAGCTCATTGATAGATTATGAAAAACTGTTTTTT	CASSSLIDYEKLFF
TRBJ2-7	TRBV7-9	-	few	TGTGCCAGCACCGGCCTAGCGACCGAGCAGTACTTC	CASTGLATEQYF
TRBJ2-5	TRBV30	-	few	TGTGCCTGGAGTCGCGGGACTCCGCTCGGTGAGACCCAGTACTTC	CAWSRGTPLGETQYF
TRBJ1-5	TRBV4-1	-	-	TGCGCCAGCAGCCAAGAAAGACACAATCAGCCCCAGCATTTT	CASSQERHNQPQHF
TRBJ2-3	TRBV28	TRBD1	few	TGTGCCAGCAGCCCCCGGACAGGGGGCTCAGATACGCAGTATTTT	CASSPRTGGSDTQYF
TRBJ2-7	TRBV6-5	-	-	TGTGCCAGCAGAGGCCCCCTGGAGCAGTACTTC	CASRGPLEQYF
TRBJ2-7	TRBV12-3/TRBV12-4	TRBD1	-	TGTGCCAGCAGGCGACAGGGGGACTACGAGCAGTACTTC	CASRRQGDYEQYF
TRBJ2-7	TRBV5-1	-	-	TGCGCCAGCAGCATGACAGGTGCTACCTACGAGCAGTACTTC	CASSMTGATYEQYF
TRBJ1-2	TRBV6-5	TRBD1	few	TGTGCCAGCAGTTACTTATCGGGACAGAACTATGGCTACACCTTC	CASSYLSGQNYGYTF
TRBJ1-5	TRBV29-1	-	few	TGCAGCGTTGGGGGGGGCTCCAGTCAGCCCCAGCATTTT	CSVGGGSSQPQHF
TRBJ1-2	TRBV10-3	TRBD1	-	TGTGCCATCAGTGAGTCCCGGGACAGGGCCCAAGACTATGGCTACACCTTC	CAISESRDRAQDYGYTF
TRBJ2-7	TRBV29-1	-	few	TGCAGCGTTGAAGATAATGGGGGGGCATACGAGCAGTACTTC	CSVEDNGGAYEQYF
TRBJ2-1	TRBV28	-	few	TGTGCCAGCCGAACCTATCCGGGACTTACGGACAATGAGCAGTTCTTC	CASRTYPGLTDNEQFF
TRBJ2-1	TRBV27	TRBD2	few	TGTGCCAGCAGTTTACTCCTAGCGGGAGACAGCTCCTACAATGAGCAGTTCTTC	CASSLLLAGDSSYNEQFF
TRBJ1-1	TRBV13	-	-	TGTGCCACAGGGTTCTCGAACACTGAAGCTTTCTTT	CATGFSNTEAFF
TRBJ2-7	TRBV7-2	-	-	TGTGCCAGCAGCTTAGGGGGGACGCAAAACTACGAGCAGTACTTC	CASSLGGTQNYEQYF
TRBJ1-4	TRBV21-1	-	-	TGTGCCAGCAGCACCCCGGGGGCTAAGGGTGAAAAACTGTTTTTT	CASSTPGAKGEKLFF
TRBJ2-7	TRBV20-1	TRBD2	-	TGCAGTGCTTTTTCACCGGGACTACACTACGAGCAGTACTTC	CSAFSPGLHYEQYF
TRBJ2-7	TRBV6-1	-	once	TGTGCCATTAAGATAGGAGGGGGCTGGGACGAGCAGTACTTC	CAIKIGGGWDEQYF
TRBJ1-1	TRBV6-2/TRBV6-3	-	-	TGTGCCAGCGCACTCGACATGAACACTGAAGCTTTCTTT	CASALDMNTEAFF
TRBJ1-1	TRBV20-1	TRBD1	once	TGCAGTGCCCCCCTCCGGGACAGGGGGTTGTTAGCTTTCTTT	CSAPLRDRGLLAFF
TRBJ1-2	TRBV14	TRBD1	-	TGTGCCAGCAGCCGAATTAGGGGACAGGGTAACTATGGCTACACCTTC	CASSRIRGQGNYGYTF
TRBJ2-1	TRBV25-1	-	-	TGTCCCATGTCCCGCGTCAATGAGCAGTTCTTC	CPMSRVNEQFF
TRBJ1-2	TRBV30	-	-	TGTGCCTGGAGTGTACTGATGATGACAGGTCCCGGCTATGGCTACACCTTC	CAWSVLMMTGPGYGYTF
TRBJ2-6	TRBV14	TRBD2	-	TGTGCCACCGCTAGAGCGGGAGCCCCCTCTGGGGCCAACGTCCTGACTTTC	CATARAGAPSGANVLTF
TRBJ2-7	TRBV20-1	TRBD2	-	TGCAGTGCTAGGGGACTAGCGCGGCTCTACGAGCAGTACTTC	CSARGLARLYEQYF
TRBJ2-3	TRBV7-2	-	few	TGTGCCAGCAGCTTTGGACTAACTAGCACAGATACGCAGTATTTT	CASSFGLTSTDTQYF